This T cell receptor beta chain stems from a study of T cell responses to AZD1222 COVID-19 vaccine. The data were produced by immunoSEQ multiplex PCR, yet TCRdb's version contains in-frame clones alone and is incomplete. The sample lists approximately 160,000 clones; 85% to 95% were seen once. General observations from the study: Elevations in Spike-specific TCR breadth and depth followed administration of two AZD1222 doses. Variant regions that are unmutated are reportedly the target of nearly half of spike-specific TCRs. Donors in the cohort were predominantly white British and more often female, and clonal diversity was possibly underestimated.

The CDR3 has 13 amino acids. The ends were cut back, 5 bases at V and 3 bases at J, with 10 bases in the middle. Germline V gene lookup returns CDR1 SGHNT and CDR2 YENEEA. Worth noting for this clone: Its antigen is currently unknown.

The sequence was collected from an adult in good health. This chain joins TRBV11-3 and TRBJ1-1; D is undetermined. Sequencing used peripheral blood, obtained on day 0 of AZD1222 vaccination. The DNA for the CDR3 is TGTGCCAGCAGCGTGACACCTTACACTGAAGCTTTCTTT. Translating it yields CASSVTPYTEAFF.